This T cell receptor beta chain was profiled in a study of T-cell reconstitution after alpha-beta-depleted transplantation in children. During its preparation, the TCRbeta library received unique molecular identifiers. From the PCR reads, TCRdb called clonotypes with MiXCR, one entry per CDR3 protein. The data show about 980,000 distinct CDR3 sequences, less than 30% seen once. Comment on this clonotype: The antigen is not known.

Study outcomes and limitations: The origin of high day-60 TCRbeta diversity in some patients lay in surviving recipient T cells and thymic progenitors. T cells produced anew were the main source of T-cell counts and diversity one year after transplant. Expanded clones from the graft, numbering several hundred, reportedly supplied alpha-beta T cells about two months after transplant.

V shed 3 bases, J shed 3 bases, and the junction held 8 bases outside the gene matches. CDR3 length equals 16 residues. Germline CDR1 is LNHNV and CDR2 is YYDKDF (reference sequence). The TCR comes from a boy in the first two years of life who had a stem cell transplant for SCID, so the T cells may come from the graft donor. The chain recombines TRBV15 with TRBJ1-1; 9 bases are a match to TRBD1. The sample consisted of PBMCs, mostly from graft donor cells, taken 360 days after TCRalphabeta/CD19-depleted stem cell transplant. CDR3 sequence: CATSRDRGGTDTEAFF. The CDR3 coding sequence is TGTGCCACCAGCAGGGACAGGGGAGGTACGGACACTGAAGCTTTCTTT.